This record concerns one TCR beta chain sequence. This entry is derived from a study of blood T cell repertoires in COVID-19. At the level of the study: Sources were T cells, B-cell-depleted T cells, or PBMCs; the material itself was cDNA or gDNA.

In the source study's methods: From reference gene primer amplification, estimates of nucleated cell counts were derived. Clones were sequenced by immunoSEQ multiplex PCR, and TCRdb holds only the in-frame ones, with some missing. V, J and clone size are taken as reported in that table, and D and trimming were inferred from the DNA itself. The sample lists 120,000 or so clones, around 80% occurring once. With 7 bases clipped from V and 0 bases from J, the junction kept 10 bases outside the gene matches. The germline V gene has CDR1 SNHLY and CDR2 FYNNEI. The CDR3 contains 17 residues. The chain has TRBV2 and TRBJ1-4, with 8 bases that match TRBD1. Sequenced material: peripheral blood. The receptor was isolated from a man older than 75 with active or convalescent COVID-19. The CDR3 DNA sequence: TGTGCCAGCACCTGGGACAGGACTCATCCAACTAATGAAAAACTGTTTTTT. It is translated as CASTWDRTHPTNEKLFF.